These 6 T cell receptor beta chains originate from one sample sequenced in a study of response to subunit inactivated influenza vaccine. TCRdb itself ran the RT-PCR reads through MiXCR, one entry per CDR3 protein. The data contain roughly 780,000 distinct CDR3 sequences, approximately 17% of them singletons. The input for sequencing was PBMCs from blood, taken 5 to 6 days after vaccination. Source of these receptors: a man aged 45-60 years who received an inactivated influenza vaccine.

This clonotype was recorded many times. V gene TRBV20-1 combines with J gene TRBJ2-3; D remains ambiguous. This CDR3 is built from 14 residues. Per germline, CDR1 DFQATT and CDR2 SNEGSKA (reference sequence). Trimming removed 0 bases at V and 0 bases at J, with 7 bases between. Here the CDR3 DNA reads TGCAGTGCTAGAGATCGTTATAGCACAGATACGCAGTATTTT. Protein product: CSARDRYSTDTQYF.

The gene calls are TRBV15 and TRBJ1-6; D unclear. The ends were cut back, 2 bases at V and 5 bases at J, with 4 bases in the middle. Germline-derived CDR1 and CDR2 are LNHNV and YYDKDF (reference sequence). The CDR3 has 13 amino acids. CDR3 nucleotide sequence: TGTGCCACCAGCAGACGCAATAATTCACCCCTCCACTTT. Protein product: CATSRRNNSPLHF.

This chain connects TRBV10-3 to TRBJ2-5, with D possibly being TRBD1 (5 bases). The CDR3 covers 16 residues. V was shortened by 4 bases and J by 1 base, with 16 bases between the two germline ends. Germline values: CDR1 ENHRY, CDR2 SYGVKD. CDR3 sequence reads: CAISALGQGPQETQYF. In nucleotides, the CDR3 is TGTGCCATCAGTGCTCTGGGGCAGGGTCCCCAAGAGACCCAGTACTTC.

This sequence joins TRBV7-9 and TRBJ2-5; perhaps TRBD2 as D (7 bases). CDR1 is SEHNR, CDR2 FQNEAQ, per germline (reference sequence). This CDR3 has 15 amino acids. V was clipped by 3 bases and J by 4 bases, with 15 bases between them. The CDR3 region is CASSFGSRGGETQYF. For the CDR3, the DNA is TGTGCCAGCAGCTTCGGGTCTAGGGGGGGAGAGACCCAGTACTTC.

This clonotype was counted a few times. The rearrangement links TRBV4-3 to TRBJ2-1; unclear D gene. Germline V lookup: CDR1 LGHNA, CDR2 YSLEER. V was clipped by 3 bases and J by 5 bases, with 5 bases between them. CDR3 length: 12 amino acids. CDR3 in DNA: TGCGCCAGCAGCCACGTTAACAATGAGCAGTTCTTC. Translating gives CASSHVNNEQFF.

This chain links TRBV7-2 with TRBJ2-4; no definite D call. There are 16 residues in the CDR3. V lost 1 base and J 3 bases, leaving 13 bases between the germline ends. Looked up from germline, CDR1 is SGHTA and CDR2 is FQGNSA. In DNA, the CDR3 is TGTGCCAGCAGCTTAGGACTCAGCCAAAGCAAAAACATTCAGTACTTC. It encodes CASSLGLSQSKNIQYF.